Sequencing of this T cell receptor (beta chain) was carried out in a study of T-cell memory formation after mild COVID-19. This CDR3 spans 15 amino acids. The V end was cut by 0 bases, the J end by 5 bases, with 11 bases between. The germline V gene encodes CDR1 SGHRS and CDR2 YFSETQ. TCRdb passed the 5' RACE reads through MiXCR, listing each CDR3 protein once. The sample records around 250,000 distinct CDR3 sequences, approximately 10% being singletons. This TCR was sampled from a man younger than 35 who had mild COVID-19 (a few samples of this study predate the infection). Cell type and time point are not known. Input material: PBMCs or a T cell subset sorted from them (not recorded which). This chain joins TRBV5-1 and TRBJ2-2; tentatively, D is TRBD2 (5 bases). The chain's CDR3 is CASSLDGERTGELFF. CDR3 nucleotides: TGCGCCAGCAGCTTGGATGGGGAGAGGACCGGGGAGCTGTTTTTT.